This T cell receptor beta chain was observed in a study of OX40 agonist ivuxolimab in advanced cancers. Study information: In this trial design, patients received ivuxolimab intravenously at 0.01 to 10 mg/kg every 2 weeks. Patients undergoing dose escalation presented with hepatocellular carcinoma, melanoma, renal cell or head and neck cancer.

Here immunoSEQ multiplex PCR was the method, and the copy in TCRdb shows in-frame clones only, minus some. The repertoire holds 15,000 to 20,000 clones, with around 82% as singletons. Trimming removed 6 bases from V and 0 bases from J, with 12 bases in between. The CDR3 has 14 amino acids. Per germline, CDR1 MNHEY and CDR2 SVGAGI. Study-wide findings and caveats: Not determined was the antigen specificity of the expanded peripheral T cells.

Note on this clone: The antigen is not known.

This chain uses TRBV6-5 with TRBJ2-7; TRBD1 or TRBD2 may be the D gene (6 bases each). The clonotype comes from an adult with an advanced solid tumor such as melanoma, head and neck, liver or kidney cancer. The sample consisted of CD4+ or CD8+ T cells sorted from blood, taken in a trial of the OX40 agonist ivuxolimab. In DNA form, the CDR3 reads TGTGCCAGCAGGTACGGGGGCGGCTCCTACGAGCAGTACTTC. Translating it yields CASRYGGGSYEQYF.